A selection of T cell receptor beta chains follows, all from one sample in a study of blood T cells in healthy people across ages. TCRdb redid the calling of the 5' RACE reads with MiXCR, one entry per CDR3 protein. The table lists approximately 780,000 distinct CDR3 sequences, roughly 25% of them singletons, with around 3% in the top ten. These sequences were also reported in another study, on T cells of mothers and their children.

The material sequenced was blood. All receptors come from a boy aged 5-17 years in good health. Each CDR3 is given with its conserved first and last residue. The D gene is left open where the match is weak. Clone size, where shown, is once, few, many, or a class for clones that have expanded.

TRBD1	NA	TRBV28	TRBJ2-1	TGTGCCAGCAGTCCCCGGACAGGATTCTCCTACAATGAGCAGTTCTTC	CASSPRTGFSYNEQFF
TRBD1	NA	TRBV5-1	TRBJ2-5	TGCGCCAGCAGCTTGACAGGGGGCGCTTTTGAGACCCAGTACTTC	CASSLTGGAFETQYF
TRBD1	few	TRBV7-9	TRBJ2-1	TGTGCCAGCAGTCACGGGACAGGTTCCTACAATGAGCAGTTCTTC	CASSHGTGSYNEQFF
NA	few	TRBV29-1	TRBJ2-5	TGCAGCGTAAGGAACTCAGAGACCCAGTACTTC	CSVRNSETQYF
TRBD2	NA	TRBV20-1	TRBJ2-7	TGCAGTGCTAGAGCAGCAAGACTAGCGGGGACCTACGAGCAGTACTTC	CSARAARLAGTYEQYF
TRBD2	NA	TRBV4-2	TRBJ2-7	TGTGCCAGCAGCCAAGATGTTCAGCGGGGCCACGAGCAGTACTTC	CASSQDVQRGHEQYF
TRBD1	few	TRBV7-6	TRBJ2-7	TGTGCCAGCAGCCCACTCCGGGACAGGGGACCCTACGAGCAGTACTTC	CASSPLRDRGPYEQYF
NA	few	TRBV29-1	TRBJ2-1	TGCAGCGAAGGAAGGGGTGAGCAGTTCTTC	CSEGRGEQFF
NA	NA	TRBV28	TRBJ1-2	TGTGCCAGCAGTCCATTGGGACCGCGTAACTATGGCTACACCTTC	CASSPLGPRNYGYTF
NA	NA	TRBV7-9	TRBJ1-3	TGTGCCAGCAGCTCGACCCTGGTCGCCATATATTTT	CASSSTLVAIYF
NA	few	TRBV19	TRBJ2-2	TGTGCCAGTAGTGCGGACGGTGGCACCGGGGAGCTGTTTTTT	CASSADGGTGELFF
NA	NA	TRBV5-1	TRBJ2-5	TGCGCCAGCAGCACCACAGCGGAAAAGACCCAGTACTTC	CASSTTAEKTQYF
TRBD1	few	TRBV4-1	TRBJ2-7	TGCGCCAGCAGCCAAACCGACAGGGGTCGCTACGAGCAGTACTTC	CASSQTDRGRYEQYF
TRBD1	NA	TRBV5-1	TRBJ2-3	TGCGCCAGCAGCTTGTTCGGGACAGCCGATACAGATACGCAGTATTTT	CASSLFGTADTDTQYF
NA	few	TRBV6-1	TRBJ2-7	TGTGCCAGCAGTTCCCTGGCCTCCTACGAGCAGTACTTC	CASSSLASYEQYF
TRBD2	few	TRBV2	TRBJ2-7	TGTGCCAGCAGGTCGGGGGGAACTAACTACGAGCAGTACTTC	CASRSGGTNYEQYF
TRBD1	many	TRBV12-3/TRBV12-4	TRBJ2-7	TGTGCCAGCAGCCTTACAGGGGGCTACGAGCAGTACTTC	CASSLTGGYEQYF
TRBD1	NA	TRBV2	TRBJ1-3	TGTGCCAGCAGGGGACAGGGAAACACCATATATTTT	CASRGQGNTIYF
NA	few	TRBV12-3/TRBV12-4	TRBJ1-3	TGTGCCAGCAGTTTAACGGGCTGGGGGGCCTCTGGAAACACCATATATTTT	CASSLTGWGASGNTIYF
NA	few	TRBV20-1	TRBJ2-7	TGCAGTGCTAGGTCGGGCGGCTACGAGCAGTACTTC	CSARSGGYEQYF
TRBD2	few	TRBV20-1	TRBJ2-5	TGCAGTGCTGCCCCACTAGCGGGGGACCAAGAGACCCAGTACTTC	CSAAPLAGDQETQYF
NA	few	TRBV6-1	TRBJ2-1	TGTGCCAGCAGTGAAATAGGGTCCTACAATGAGCAGTTCTTC	CASSEIGSYNEQFF
NA	few	TRBV27	TRBJ2-5	TGTGCCAGCAGACATACCCGAAGAAACCAAGAGACCCAGTACTTC	CASRHTRRNQETQYF
NA	NA	TRBV7-3	TRBJ2-6	TGTGCCAGCAGCCCAAGGAAGGCCGGGGCTGGTGGGGCCAACGTCCTGACTTTC	CASSPRKAGAGGANVLTF
NA	NA	TRBV29-1	TRBJ2-3	TGCAGCGTTGAAGATCTCGTTCCTAGCACAGATACGCAGTATTTT	CSVEDLVPSTDTQYF
TRBD1	few	TRBV4-2	TRBJ2-4	TGTGCCAGCAGCCAAGGGGGACAGGGAAAAAACATTCAGTACTTC	CASSQGGQGKNIQYF
NA	few	TRBV5-1	TRBJ1-1	TGCGCCAGCAGCTTGGAGAGAGGGGGTCTCGCTGAAGCTTTCTTT	CASSLERGGLAEAFF
NA	NA	TRBV2	TRBJ1-5	TGTGCCAGCAGTGATTGGCGGAGCAATCAGCCCCAGCATTTT	CASSDWRSNQPQHF
NA	NA	TRBV10-3	TRBJ2-5	TGTGCCACCGCCCCGAGGGGACAAGAGACCCAGTACTTC	CATAPRGQETQYF
TRBD1	NA	TRBV7-2	TRBJ1-5	TGTGCCAGCAGCCCGACAGGGCAGACCTATCAGCCCCAGCATTTT	CASSPTGQTYQPQHF
NA	NA	TRBV20-1	TRBJ1-2	TGCAGTGCGATACCGGCCACTCTGGGCTATGGCTACACCTTC	CSAIPATLGYGYTF
TRBD1	NA	TRBV10-3	TRBJ1-6	TGTGCCATCAGCCATCCCGGGACAGGAGATTCACCCCTCCACTTT	CAISHPGTGDSPLHF
NA	few	TRBV5-1	TRBJ1-1	TGCGCCAGCAGCTTGGAGGGTTTTGAAGCTTTCTTT	CASSLEGFEAFF
NA	NA	TRBV6-6	TRBJ1-4	TGTGCCAGCAGTTACTCCGCACAAACAAATGAAAAACTGTTTTTT	CASSYSAQTNEKLFF
NA	few	TRBV2	TRBJ1-2	TGTGCCAGCAGTGCGGCGTCGGGTATCTATGGCTACACCTTC	CASSAASGIYGYTF
TRBD2	NA	TRBV20-1	TRBJ2-7	TGCAGTGCTACGGAACTAGCGGGGGTCGAGCAGTACTTC	CSATELAGVEQYF
NA	NA	TRBV29-1	TRBJ1-2	TGCAGCGTTGAAGATTCCCGCCGCGGGGTCTATGGCTACACCTTC	CSVEDSRRGVYGYTF